These 24 T cell receptor beta chains share one sample of origin, sequenced in a study of blood T cell repertoires in COVID-19. Clones were sequenced by immunoSEQ multiplex PCR, and TCRdb holds only the in-frame ones, with some missing. The table shows about 140,000 clones, with over 60% occurring only once. Sequenced input: peripheral blood. The receptor set was obtained from a woman aged 45-60 years with active or convalescent COVID-19.

The chain carries TRBV3-1 (or the pseudogene TRBV3-2) and TRBJ1-4; 8 bases line up with TRBD1. The CDR3 spans 15 residues. Germline V gives CDR1 LGHDT, CDR2 YNNKEL (reference sequence). Losses at the gene ends were 2 bases for V and 10 bases for J; bases not matched to a gene: 9. The DNA of the CDR3 is TGTGCCAGCAGCCAAAGAAGGCAGGGGGCTGGAAAACTGTTTTTT. This translates into CASSQRRQGAGKLFF.

The chain employs TRBV2 and TRBJ2-2; 9 bases agree with TRBD1. This CDR3 is built from 15 residues. V trimming: 7 bases; J trimming: 0 bases; junction bases outside the gene matches: 3. Germline lookup yields CDR1 SNHLY and CDR2 FYNNEI. The CDR3 spells CASTRDRANTGELFF. The CDR3 DNA is TGTGCCAGCACCCGGGACAGGGCGAACACCGGGGAGCTGTTTTTT.

The chain couples TRBV5-1 to TRBJ1-1; 9 positions match TRBD1. The V and J ends lost 1 base and 4 bases, in that order; junction bases with no gene match: 8. The CDR3 spans 16 residues. The V gene's germline CDR1 is SGHRS and CDR2 YFSETQ. The CDR3 DNA sequence: TGCGCCAGCAGCTTGCGAACAGGGGGCATGGGCACTGAAGCTTTCTTT. Encoded protein: CASSLRTGGMGTEAFF.

This clone was observed a few times. The V gene is TRBV3-1 (or the pseudogene TRBV3-2), the J gene TRBJ1-1, with D maybe TRBD1 (6 bases). Trimming took 9 bases from V and 4 from J, leaving 18 bases between them. The CDR3 has 14 residues. Germline V gives CDR1 LGHDT, CDR2 YNNKEL (reference sequence). The CDR3: CASISQGLATEAFF. The CDR3 region has the DNA TGTGCCAGTATTTCACAGGGCCTCGCCACTGAAGCTTTCTTT.

The rearrangement links TRBV24-1 to TRBJ1-1; no reliable D call. Germline V gene data show CDR1 as KGHDR and CDR2 as SFDVKD. The V gene lost 8 bases and the J gene lost 0 bases, with 15 bases spanning the gap. The CDR3 runs to 15 residues. CDR3 protein: CATIGVGGLNTEAFF. In DNA, the CDR3 is TGTGCCACCATAGGAGTTGGAGGCCTGAACACTGAAGCTTTCTTT.

For the CDR3, the DNA is TGTGCCAGCAGCTTAGTGGTACGGGCAGATACGCAGTATTTT. Its translation: CASSLVVRADTQYF. This chain connects TRBV7-8 to TRBJ2-3; D gene unclear. V lost 1 base to trimming and J lost 4 bases, with 9 bases between them. Germline lookup yields CDR1 SGHVS and CDR2 FQNEAQ. The CDR3 runs 14 residues.

The chain joins TRBV7-9 to TRBJ2-2; TRBD1 matches 8 bases. CDR1 SEHNR and CDR2 FQNEAQ come from the germline V gene (reference sequence). CDR3 length equals 15 residues. Trimming removed 4 bases from V and 4 bases from J; junction bases left unmatched: 5. CDR3 nucleotides: TGTGCCAGCAGCTCCACAGGGGGTGGCACCGGGGAGCTGTTTTTT. This codes for CASSSTGGGTGELFF.

The rearrangement links TRBV7-9 to TRBJ2-3, with unresolved D. Germline CDR1 is SEHNR and CDR2 is FQNEAQ (reference sequence). V dropped 5 bases and J dropped 6 bases, with 12 bases sitting between them. The CDR3 is 13 amino acids. CDR3 amino acids: CASSPASRDTQYF. Written as DNA, the CDR3 is TGTGCCAGCAGCCCAGCCTCTAGGGATACGCAGTATTTT.

The chain joins TRBV6-1 to TRBJ1-5, with TRBD1 matching 10 bases. CDR1 and CDR2 from the germline V gene are MNHNS and SASEGT. Trimming removed 6 bases from V and 6 bases from J; junction bases left unmatched: 5. The CDR3 covers 14 residues. CDR3 nucleotide sequence: TGTGCCAGCAGCCACGGACAGGGGGGTCAGCCCCAGCATTTT. This translates into CASSHGQGGQPQHF.

The chain couples TRBV11-2 to TRBJ2-5, with 9 bases matching TRBD2. V lost 3 bases and J lost 4; bases outside the gene matches: 12. The length of the CDR3 is 17 residues. The germline gives CDR1 SGHAT, CDR2 FQNNGV. The CDR3 nucleotides are TGTGCCAGCAGCTTTCTAGCGGGAACCCGCGGGGGAGAGACCCAGTACTTC. This translates into CASSFLAGTRGGETQYF.

The genes are TRBV19 and TRBJ2-1, with TRBD1 as a possible D gene (5 bases). The length of the CDR3 is 17 residues. Trimming took off 7 bases at V and 6 bases at J, with 25 bases between the two ends. Germline assignment: CDR1 LNHDA and CDR2 SQIVND (reference sequence). Here the CDR3 reads CASNGRANLGSINEQFF. CDR3 in DNA: TGTGCCAGTAACGGCAGGGCCAATTTAGGAAGCATCAATGAGCAGTTCTTC.

This chain uses TRBV19 with TRBJ1-5; no firm D call. V lost 7 bases, J lost 9 bases, and 10 bases lay in between. CDR3 length equals 11 residues. CDR1 is LNHDA, CDR2 SQIVND, per germline (reference sequence). The CDR3 loop reads CASTQNGPQHF. DNA of the CDR3: TGTGCCAGTACCCAGAATGGGCCCCAGCATTTT.

The CDR3 loop reads CASSRTGAGNTIYF. The CDR3 DNA is TGTGCCAGCAGTCGGACAGGGGCTGGAAACACCATATATTTT. The V gene is TRBV6-2 or TRBV6-3, the J gene TRBJ1-3, with 9 positions matching TRBD1. V lost 5 bases, J lost 2 bases, and 1 base stayed unmatched. In germline, CDR1 is MNHEY, CDR2 SVGEGT. This CDR3 is 14 amino acids long.

The chain is built from TRBV27 and TRBJ2-2; 7 bases match TRBD1. The CDR3 has 16 amino acids. Losses at the gene ends were 5 bases for V and 5 bases for J; bases not matched to a gene: 11. Germline values: CDR1 MNHEY, CDR2 SMNVEV (reference sequence). This CDR3 reads CASSEWTGGRTGELFF. DNA of the CDR3: TGTGCCAGCAGTGAATGGACAGGTGGTCGGACCGGGGAGCTGTTTTTT.

CDR3 sequence (DNA): TGTGCCAGTAGTATAGTGGGGGGGAATCAGCCCCAGCATTTT. Protein: CASSIVGGNQPQHF. The chain couples TRBV19 to TRBJ1-5; a weak D match, TRBD1 (5 bases). CDR1 and CDR2 (germline): LNHDA, SQIVND (reference sequence). V was clipped by 1 base and J by 4 bases, with 8 bases between them. CDR3 length equals 14 residues.

This clone was recorded once. The chain carries TRBV7-2 and TRBJ2-5; 12 bases map to TRBD2. The CDR3 length is 17 residues. Germline V gives CDR1 SGHTA, CDR2 FQGNSA. V dropped 1 base and J dropped 4; count of bases not matched to a gene: 7. The chain's CDR3 is CASSLGLAGGIGETQYF. CDR3 in DNA: TGTGCCAGCAGCTTAGGCCTAGCGGGAGGGATTGGAGAGACCCAGTACTTC.

This sequence joins TRBV9 and TRBJ2-1; TRBD2 aligns across 7 bases. From germline, CDR1 is SGDLS and CDR2 YYNGEE. Trimming took 4 bases from V and 4 from J; bases not matched to a gene: 11. This CDR3 is 16 amino acids long. CDR3 region: CASSSGDYLGYNEQFF. CDR3 sequence (DNA): TGTGCCAGCAGCTCTGGGGACTACCTGGGGTACAATGAGCAGTTCTTC.

This clone came up a few times. The chain links TRBV18 to TRBJ1-1, with D perhaps matching TRBD1 (6 bases). Trimming removed 3 bases from V and 5 bases from J, with 16 bases in between. CDR1 and CDR2 (germline): KGHSH, LQKENI. The CDR3 extends over 15 amino acids. The CDR3 DNA reads as TGTGCCAGCTCACCTCTGCGAGGGGGTAATACTGAAGCTTTCTTT. It is translated as CASSPLRGGNTEAFF.

The V call is TRBV7-2, the J call TRBJ1-1; 8 nucleotides agree with TRBD1. The CDR3 is 15 residues long. After removal of 5 bases from V and 4 bases from J, the junction contained 9 bases not matched to a gene. CDR1 SGHTA and CDR2 FQGNSA come from the germline V gene. The CDR3 coding sequence is TGTGCCAGCAGCAACCACCGGGACAGGAGCACTGAAGCTTTCTTT. It codes for CASSNHRDRSTEAFF.

This clone showed up just a few times. V is TRBV7-9 and J is TRBJ1-1; 7 bases are shared with TRBD1. The CDR3 covers 15 residues. V was pared by 6 bases and J by 2 bases, with 9 bases of the junction left unmatched. Germline V gene data show CDR1 as SEHNR and CDR2 as FQNEAQ (reference sequence). The CDR3 DNA reads TGTGCCAGCAGTCCTCTGGAGGGGGCAAACACTGAAGCTTTCTTT. It encodes CASSPLEGANTEAFF. Looking up the rest from reference TRBV7-9 and TRBJ1-1 gives the full variable domain: DTGVSQNPRHKITKRGQNVTFRCDPISEHNRLYWYRQTLGQGPEFLTYFQNEAQLEKSRLLSDRFSAERPKGSFSTLEIQRTEQGDSAMYLCASSPLEGANTEAFFGQGTRLTVV.

CDR3 residues: CAITNAHQETQYF. For the CDR3, the DNA is TGTGCCATCACTAACGCTCATCAAGAGACCCAGTACTTC. This sequence joins TRBV28 and TRBJ2-5; the D is unclear. Germline CDR1 MDHEN, CDR2 SYDVKM. The V gene lost 10 bases and the J gene lost 2 bases, with 14 bases spanning the gap. There are 13 residues in the CDR3.

The chain recombines TRBV28 with TRBJ2-7, with a tentative D call TRBD2 (6 bases). The germline V gene encodes CDR1 MDHEN and CDR2 SYDVKM. Between the trimmed V and J ends, which lost 8 bases and 2 bases, there was a span of 16 bases. This CDR3 region has 14 residues. The CDR3 bases are TGTGCCAGCCAAAGCGGAGGGGCTCCCTACGAGCAGTACTTC. Protein sequence: CASQSGGAPYEQYF.

The chain links TRBV18 to TRBJ1-5, with no clear D. V dropped 6 bases and J dropped 8 bases, with 14 bases sitting between them. The CDR3 loop spans 13 amino acids. Germline CDR1 reads KGHSH; CDR2 reads LQKENI. The chain's CDR3 is CASSVKTGEPQHF. Written as DNA, the CDR3 is TGTGCCAGCTCGGTGAAAACCGGGGAGCCCCAGCATTTT. The full variable domain, its missing parts supplied by reference TRBV18 and TRBJ1-5, is NAGVMQNPRHLVRRRGQEARLRCSPMKGHSHVYWYRQLPEEGLKFMVYLQKENIIDESGMPKERFSAEFPKEGPSILRIQQVVRGDSAAYFCASSVKTGEPQHFGDGTRLSIL.

In this sample, this clone turned up once. The gene calls are TRBV11-2 and TRBJ1-4; TRBD1 agrees at 7 bases. The CDR3 is 15 amino acids. CDR1 SGHAT and CDR2 FQNNGV come from the germline V gene. The ends lost 2 bases at V and 3 bases at J; junction bases unmatched: 3. CDR3 in DNA: TGTGCCAGCAGCTTACGACAGGGACCTAATGAAAAACTGTTTTTT. This translates into CASSLRQGPNEKLFF.